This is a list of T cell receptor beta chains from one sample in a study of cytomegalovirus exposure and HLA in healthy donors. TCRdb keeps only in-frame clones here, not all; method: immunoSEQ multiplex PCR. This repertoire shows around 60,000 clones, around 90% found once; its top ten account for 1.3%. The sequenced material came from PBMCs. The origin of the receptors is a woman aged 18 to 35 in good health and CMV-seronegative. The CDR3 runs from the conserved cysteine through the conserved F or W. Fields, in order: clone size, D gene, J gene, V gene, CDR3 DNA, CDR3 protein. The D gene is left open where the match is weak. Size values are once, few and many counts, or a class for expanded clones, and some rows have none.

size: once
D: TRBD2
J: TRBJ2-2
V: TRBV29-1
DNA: TGCAGCCCCCCCGGGAGGTGTGGCGGGCCACCGAACACCGGGGAGCTGTTTTTT
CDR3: CSPPGRCGGPPNTGELFF

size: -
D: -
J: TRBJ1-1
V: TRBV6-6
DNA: TGTGCCAGCAGTTATGCCAGGGTTCATAGCACTGAAGCTTTCTTT
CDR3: CASSYARVHSTEAFF

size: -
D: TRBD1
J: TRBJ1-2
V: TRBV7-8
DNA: TGTGCCAGCAGCACCTACTCCTATACAGGGGATTACGATGGCTACACCTTC
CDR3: CASSTYSYTGDYDGYTF

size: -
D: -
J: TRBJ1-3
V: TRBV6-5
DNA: TGTGCCTCCGCCCGGGTCAGTACTGGAAACACCATATATTTT
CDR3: CASARVSTGNTIYF

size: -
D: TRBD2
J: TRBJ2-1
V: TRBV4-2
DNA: TGTGCCAGCAGCGAAAGCGGGAGCCCCTCTAGAGAGCAGTTCTTC
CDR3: CASSESGSPSREQFF

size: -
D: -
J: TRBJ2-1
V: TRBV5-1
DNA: TGCGCCAGCAGCTCGTCGGGTATCGATGAGCAGTTCTTC
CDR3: CASSSSGIDEQFF

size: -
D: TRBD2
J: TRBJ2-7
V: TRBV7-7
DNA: TGTGCTAGCAGCTTCTCGGGGGGGGCCGACGAGCAGTACTTC
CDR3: CASSFSGGADEQYF

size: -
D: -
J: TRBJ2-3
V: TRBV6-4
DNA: TGTGCCAGCAGTGACTTTTCCGGGGGAAGCACAGATACGCAGTATTTT
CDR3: CASSDFSGGSTDTQYF

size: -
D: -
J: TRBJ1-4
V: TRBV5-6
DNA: TGTGCCAGCAGCTTGGGAGGAACCGCTGGGAAACTGTTTTTT
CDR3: CASSLGGTAGKLFF

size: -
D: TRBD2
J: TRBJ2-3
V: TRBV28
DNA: TGTGCCAGTCTTAGCGGGAACACAGATACGCAGTATTTT
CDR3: CASLSGNTDTQYF

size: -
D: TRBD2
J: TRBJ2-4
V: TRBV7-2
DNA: TGTGCCAGTCTAGCGGGAGGGCCGATGGACATTCAGTACTTC
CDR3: CASLAGGPMDIQYF

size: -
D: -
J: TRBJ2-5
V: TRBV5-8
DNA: TGTGCCAGCAGTCGGGGTAAGGGACATAACCCTCTCCAAGAGACCCAGTACTTC
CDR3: CASSRGKGHNPLQETQYF

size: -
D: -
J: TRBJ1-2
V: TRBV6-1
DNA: TGTGCCAGCCTAACCCCTTATGGCTACACCTTC
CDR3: CASLTPYGYTF

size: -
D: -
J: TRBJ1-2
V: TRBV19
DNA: TGTGCCAGTAGTCGAGACAGCAGTACTAACTATGGCTACACCTTC
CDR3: CASSRDSSTNYGYTF

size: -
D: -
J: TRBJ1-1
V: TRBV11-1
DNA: TGTGCCAGCAGCCCGCGGAACCTGAACACTGAAGCTTTCTTT
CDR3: CASSPRNLNTEAFF

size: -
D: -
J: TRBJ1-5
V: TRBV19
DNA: TGTGCCAGTAGCGACAGGCCTAATAGCAATCAGCCCCAGCATTTT
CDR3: CASSDRPNSNQPQHF

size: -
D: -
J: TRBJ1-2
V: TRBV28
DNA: TGTGCCAGCAGTAAACAGGCGGTCGATGGCTACACCTTC
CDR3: CASSKQAVDGYTF

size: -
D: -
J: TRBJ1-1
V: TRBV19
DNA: TGTGCCAGTTCTGGACTTCGGGACACTGAAGCTTTCTTT
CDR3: CASSGLRDTEAFF

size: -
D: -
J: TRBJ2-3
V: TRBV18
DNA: TGTGCCAGCTCACCAGGGCAGGGTACGCAGTATTTT
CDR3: CASSPGQGTQYF

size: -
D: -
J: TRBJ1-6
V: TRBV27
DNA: TGTGCCAGCAGTTTCAGGGGTTCGGCACCCCTCCACTTT
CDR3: CASSFRGSAPLHF

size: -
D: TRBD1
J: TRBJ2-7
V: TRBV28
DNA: TGTGCCAGCAGTAAGACAGGGCTCTACGAGCAGTACTTC
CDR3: CASSKTGLYEQYF

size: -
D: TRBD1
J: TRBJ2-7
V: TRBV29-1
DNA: TGCAGCGCCTTGGGGGACAGCTCCTACGAGCAGTACTTC
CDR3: CSALGDSSYEQYF

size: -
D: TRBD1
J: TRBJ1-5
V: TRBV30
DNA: TGTGCCTGGAGTCTACCGGGACAGGGGCCACGGAATCAGCCCCAGCATTTT
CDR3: CAWSLPGQGPRNQPQHF

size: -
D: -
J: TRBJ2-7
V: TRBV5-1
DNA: TGCGCCAGCAGTCAGCGGGACACCATTGGCTACGAGCAGTACTTC
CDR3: CASSQRDTIGYEQYF

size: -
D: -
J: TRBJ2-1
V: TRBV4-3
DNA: TGCGCCAGCAGCCAAGGGCAGGATGAGCAGTTCTTC
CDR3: CASSQGQDEQFF

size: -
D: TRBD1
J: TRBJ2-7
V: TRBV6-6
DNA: TGTGCCAGCAGTACCCGACAGGGATTGAACGAGCAGTACTTC
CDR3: CASSTRQGLNEQYF

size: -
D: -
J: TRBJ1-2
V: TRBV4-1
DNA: TGCGCCAGCAGCCAAGCCGGGACCGGGGGCTATGGCTACACCTTC
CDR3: CASSQAGTGGYGYTF

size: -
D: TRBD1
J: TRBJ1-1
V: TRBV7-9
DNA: TGTGCCAGCAGCTCAATCGGACAGGGGGCGATGAACACTGAAGCTTTCTTT
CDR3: CASSSIGQGAMNTEAFF

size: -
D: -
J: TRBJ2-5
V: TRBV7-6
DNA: TGTGCCAGCAGCTTATACGCCATGGGGCAGTTTTTTCCCCCGTACCAAGAGACCCAGTACTTC
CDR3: CASSLYAMGQFFPPYQETQYF

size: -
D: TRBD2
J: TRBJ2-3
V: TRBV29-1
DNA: TGCAGCGTTGGGGGGGGTAATTCAGATACGCAGTATTTT
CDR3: CSVGGGNSDTQYF

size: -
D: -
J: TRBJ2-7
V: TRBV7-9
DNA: TGTGCCAGCAGAGGGACGGGGGGCACCTACGAGCAGTACTTC
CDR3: CASRGTGGTYEQYF

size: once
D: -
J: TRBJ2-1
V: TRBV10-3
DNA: TGTGCCATCAGAAAGCAAAACCTCAATGAGCAGTTCTTC
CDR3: CAIRKQNLNEQFF

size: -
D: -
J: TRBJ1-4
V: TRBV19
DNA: TGTGCCAGTAGTGAGGACAGTTCAACTAATGAAAAACTGTTTTTT
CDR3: CASSEDSSTNEKLFF

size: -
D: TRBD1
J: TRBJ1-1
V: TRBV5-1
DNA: TGCGCCAGCAGCTTGGCGGGGACAGGGACTGAAGCTTTCTTT
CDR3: CASSLAGTGTEAFF

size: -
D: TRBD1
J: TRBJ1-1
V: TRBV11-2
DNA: TGTGCCAGCAGCTTAAACCAGGGGGCCGTAGCTTTCTTT
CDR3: CASSLNQGAVAFF

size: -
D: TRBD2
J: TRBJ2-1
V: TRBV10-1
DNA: TGCGCCAGCAGCAAGGGACTAGCGTTGGGTAATGAGCAGTTCTTC
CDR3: CASSKGLALGNEQFF

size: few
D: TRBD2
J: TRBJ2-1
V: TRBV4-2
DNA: TGTGCCAGCAGCCAAGGGACTAGCGGTTACAATGAGCAGTTCTTC
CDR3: CASSQGTSGYNEQFF

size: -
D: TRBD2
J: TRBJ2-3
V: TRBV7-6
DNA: TGTGCCAGCAGTTCCGGGACTAGGAGGGTGGGGACAGATACGCAGTATTTT
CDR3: CASSSGTRRVGTDTQYF

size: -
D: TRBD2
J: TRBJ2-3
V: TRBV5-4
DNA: TGTGCCAGCAGCGGGGACTATAGTACAGATACGCAGTATTTT
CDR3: CASSGDYSTDTQYF